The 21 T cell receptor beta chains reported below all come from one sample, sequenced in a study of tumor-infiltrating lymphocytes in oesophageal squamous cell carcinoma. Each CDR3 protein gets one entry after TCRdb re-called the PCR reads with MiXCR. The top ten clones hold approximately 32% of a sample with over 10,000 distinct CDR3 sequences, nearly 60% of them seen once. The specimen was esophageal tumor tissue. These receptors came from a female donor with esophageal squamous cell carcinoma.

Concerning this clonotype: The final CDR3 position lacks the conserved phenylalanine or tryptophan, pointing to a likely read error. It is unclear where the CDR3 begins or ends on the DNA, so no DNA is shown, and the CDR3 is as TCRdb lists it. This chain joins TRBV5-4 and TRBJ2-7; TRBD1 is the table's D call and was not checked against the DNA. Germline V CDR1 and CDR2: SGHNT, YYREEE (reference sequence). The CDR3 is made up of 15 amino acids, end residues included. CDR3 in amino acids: CASSLTGAYGYTFGS.

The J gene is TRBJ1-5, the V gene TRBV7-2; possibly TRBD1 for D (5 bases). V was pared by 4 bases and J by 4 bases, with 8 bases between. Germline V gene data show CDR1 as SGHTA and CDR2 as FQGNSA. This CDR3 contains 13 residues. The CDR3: CASSSNRNQPQHF. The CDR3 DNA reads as TGTGCCAGCAGCTCAAACAGGAATCAGCCCCAGCATTTT. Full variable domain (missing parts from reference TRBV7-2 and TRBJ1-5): GAGVSQSPSNKVTEKGKDVELRCDPISGHTALYWYRQSLGQGLEFLIYFQGNSAPDKSGLPSDRFSAERTGGSVSTLTIQRTQQEDSAVYLCASSSNRNQPQHFGDGTRLSIL.

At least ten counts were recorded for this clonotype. CDR3 DNA sequence: TGTGCCAGCAGCTTAGACAGGGGGTACACCTACGAGCAGTACTTC. Translating gives CASSLDRGYTYEQYF. This sequence joins TRBV11-2 and TRBJ2-7; the match to TRBD1 covers 7 bases. CDR3 length equals 15 residues. J was trimmed by 2 bases and V by 0 bases; bases with no gene match: 4. Germline V gives CDR1 SGHAT, CDR2 FQNNGV. Using reference TRBV11-2 and TRBJ2-7 for the parts outside the CDR3, the full variable domain is EAGVAQSPRYKIIEKRQSVAFWCNPISGHATLYWYQQILGQGPKLLIQFQNNGVVDDSQLPKDRFSAERLKGVDSTLKIQPAKLEDSAVYLCASSLDRGYTYEQYFGPGTRLTVT.

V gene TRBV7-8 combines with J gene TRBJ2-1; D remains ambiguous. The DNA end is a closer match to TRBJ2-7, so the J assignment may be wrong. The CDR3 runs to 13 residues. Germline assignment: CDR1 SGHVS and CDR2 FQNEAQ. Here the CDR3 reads CASSLLRYNEQYF. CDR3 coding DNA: TGTGCCAGCAGCTTATTAAGATACAATGAGCAGTACTTC.

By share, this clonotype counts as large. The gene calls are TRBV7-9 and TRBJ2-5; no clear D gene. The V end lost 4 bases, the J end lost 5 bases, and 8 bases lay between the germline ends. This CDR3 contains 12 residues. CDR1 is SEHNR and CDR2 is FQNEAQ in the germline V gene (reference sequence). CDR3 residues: CASSSEWETQYF. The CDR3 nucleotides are TGTGCCAGCAGCTCCGAATGGGAGACCCAGTACTTC.

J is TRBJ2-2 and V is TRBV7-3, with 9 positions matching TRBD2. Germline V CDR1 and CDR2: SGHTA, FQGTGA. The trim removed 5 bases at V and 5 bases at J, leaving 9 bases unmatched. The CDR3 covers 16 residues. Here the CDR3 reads CASSPLAGGITGELFF. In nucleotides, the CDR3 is TGTGCCAGCAGCCCCCTGGCGGGAGGGATAACCGGGGAGCTGTTTTTT.

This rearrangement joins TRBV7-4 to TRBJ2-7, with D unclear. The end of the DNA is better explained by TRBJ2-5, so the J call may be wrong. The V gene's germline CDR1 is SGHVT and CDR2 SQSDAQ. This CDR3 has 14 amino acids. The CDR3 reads CASSSPNAQETQYF. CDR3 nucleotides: TGTGCCAGCAGCTCCCCTAACGCACAAGAGACCCAGTACTTC.

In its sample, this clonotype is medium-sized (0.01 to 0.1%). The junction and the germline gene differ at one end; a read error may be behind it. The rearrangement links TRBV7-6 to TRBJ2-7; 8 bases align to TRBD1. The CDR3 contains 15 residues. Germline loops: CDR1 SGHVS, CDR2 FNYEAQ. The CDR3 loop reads CASSYGQGNNSPLHF. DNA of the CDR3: TGTGCCAGCAGCTACGGACAGGGCAATAATTCACCCCTCCACTTC.

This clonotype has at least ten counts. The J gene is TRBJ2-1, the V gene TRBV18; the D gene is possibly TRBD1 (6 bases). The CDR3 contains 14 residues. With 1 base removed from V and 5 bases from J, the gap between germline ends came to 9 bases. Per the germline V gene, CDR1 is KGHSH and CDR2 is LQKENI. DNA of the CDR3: TGTGCCAGCTCACCACGGACAGACAACAATGAGCAGTTCTTC. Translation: CASSPRTDNNEQFF.

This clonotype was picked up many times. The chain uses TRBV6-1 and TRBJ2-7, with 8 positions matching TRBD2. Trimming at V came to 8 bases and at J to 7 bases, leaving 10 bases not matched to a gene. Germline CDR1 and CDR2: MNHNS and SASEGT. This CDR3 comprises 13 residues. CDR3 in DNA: TGTGCCAGCTCCGGGGGGGCCGATAATGAGCAGTACTTC. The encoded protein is CASSGGADNEQYF.

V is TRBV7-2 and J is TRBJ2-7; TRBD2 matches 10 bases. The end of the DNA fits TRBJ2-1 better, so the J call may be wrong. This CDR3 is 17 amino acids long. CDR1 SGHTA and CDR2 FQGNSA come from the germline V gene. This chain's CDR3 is CASSLGAGGRHHNEQFF. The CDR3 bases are TGTGCCAGCAGCTTAGGAGCGGGAGGGCGCCATCACAATGAGCAGTTCTTC.

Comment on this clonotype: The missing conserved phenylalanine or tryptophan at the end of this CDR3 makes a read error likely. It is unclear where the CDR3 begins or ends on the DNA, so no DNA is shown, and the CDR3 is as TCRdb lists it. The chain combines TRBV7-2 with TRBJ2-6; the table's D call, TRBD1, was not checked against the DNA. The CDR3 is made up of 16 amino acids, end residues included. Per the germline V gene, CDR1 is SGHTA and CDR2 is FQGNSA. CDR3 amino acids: CASSPSADGYEQYFGA.

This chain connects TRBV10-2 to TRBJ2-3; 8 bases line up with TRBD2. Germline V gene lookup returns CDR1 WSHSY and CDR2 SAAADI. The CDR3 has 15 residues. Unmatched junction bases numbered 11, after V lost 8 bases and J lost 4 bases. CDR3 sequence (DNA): TGCGCCAGCCTGCACGGGGGGGAGCTTCCAGATACGCAGTATTTT. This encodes CASLHGGELPDTQYF.

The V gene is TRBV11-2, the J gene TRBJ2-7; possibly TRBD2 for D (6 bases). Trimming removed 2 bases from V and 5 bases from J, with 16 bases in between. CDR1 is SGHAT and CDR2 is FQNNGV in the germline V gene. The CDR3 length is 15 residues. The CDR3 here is CASSLQAGARHEQYF. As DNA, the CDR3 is TGTGCCAGCAGCTTACAAGCGGGTGCCCGCCACGAGCAGTACTTC.

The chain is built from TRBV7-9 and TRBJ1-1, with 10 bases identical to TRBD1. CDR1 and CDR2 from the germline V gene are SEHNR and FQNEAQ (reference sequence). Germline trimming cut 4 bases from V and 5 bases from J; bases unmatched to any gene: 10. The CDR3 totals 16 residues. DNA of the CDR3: TGTGCCAGCAGCTCCGGGACAGGGGTCGGTGGGACTGAAGCTTTCTTT. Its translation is CASSSGTGVGGTEAFF.

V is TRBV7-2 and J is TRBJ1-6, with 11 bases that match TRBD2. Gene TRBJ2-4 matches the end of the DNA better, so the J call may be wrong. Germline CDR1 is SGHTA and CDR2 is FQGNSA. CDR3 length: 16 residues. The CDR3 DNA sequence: TGTGCCAGCAGCTCCCAACTAGCGGGAGAAGGTAACATTCAGTACTTC. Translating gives CASSSQLAGEGNIQYF.

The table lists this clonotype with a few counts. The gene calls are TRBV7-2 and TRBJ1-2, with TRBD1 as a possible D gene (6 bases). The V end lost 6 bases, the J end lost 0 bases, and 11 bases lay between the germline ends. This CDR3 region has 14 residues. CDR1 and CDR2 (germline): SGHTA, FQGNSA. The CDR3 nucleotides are TGTGCCAGCAGGGCTGGACAGACTAACTATGGCTACACCTTC. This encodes CASRAGQTNYGYTF.

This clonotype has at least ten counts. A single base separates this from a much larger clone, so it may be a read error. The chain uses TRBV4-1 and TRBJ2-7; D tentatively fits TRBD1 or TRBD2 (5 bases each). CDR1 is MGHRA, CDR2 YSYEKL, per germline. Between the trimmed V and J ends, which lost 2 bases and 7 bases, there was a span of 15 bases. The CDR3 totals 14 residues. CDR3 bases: TGCGCCAGCAGCCAACAACGGGGCGACAATGAGCAGTACTTC. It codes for CASSQQRGDNEQYF.

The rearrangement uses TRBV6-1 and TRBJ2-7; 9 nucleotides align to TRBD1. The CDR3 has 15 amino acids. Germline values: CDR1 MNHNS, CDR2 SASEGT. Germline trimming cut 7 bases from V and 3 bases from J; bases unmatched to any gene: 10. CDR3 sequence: CASIGTGGKNYEQYF. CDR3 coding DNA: TGTGCCAGCATCGGAACAGGGGGCAAAAACTACGAGCAGTACTTC.

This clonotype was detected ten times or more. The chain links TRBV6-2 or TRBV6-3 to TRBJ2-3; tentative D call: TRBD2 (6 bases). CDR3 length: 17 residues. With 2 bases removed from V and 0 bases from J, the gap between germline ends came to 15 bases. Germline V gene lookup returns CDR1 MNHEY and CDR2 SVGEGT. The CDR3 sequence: CASSYHLPGESTDTQYF. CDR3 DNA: TGTGCCAGCAGTTACCATCTTCCGGGAGAGAGCACAGATACGCAGTATTTT.

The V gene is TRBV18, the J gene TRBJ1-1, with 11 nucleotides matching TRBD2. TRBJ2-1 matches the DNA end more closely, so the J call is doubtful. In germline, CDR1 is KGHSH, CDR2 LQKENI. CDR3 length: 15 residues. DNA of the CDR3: TGTGCCAGCTCTATCCTAGCGGGGGGTTTGAATGAGCAGTTCTTC. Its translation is CASSILAGGLNEQFF.